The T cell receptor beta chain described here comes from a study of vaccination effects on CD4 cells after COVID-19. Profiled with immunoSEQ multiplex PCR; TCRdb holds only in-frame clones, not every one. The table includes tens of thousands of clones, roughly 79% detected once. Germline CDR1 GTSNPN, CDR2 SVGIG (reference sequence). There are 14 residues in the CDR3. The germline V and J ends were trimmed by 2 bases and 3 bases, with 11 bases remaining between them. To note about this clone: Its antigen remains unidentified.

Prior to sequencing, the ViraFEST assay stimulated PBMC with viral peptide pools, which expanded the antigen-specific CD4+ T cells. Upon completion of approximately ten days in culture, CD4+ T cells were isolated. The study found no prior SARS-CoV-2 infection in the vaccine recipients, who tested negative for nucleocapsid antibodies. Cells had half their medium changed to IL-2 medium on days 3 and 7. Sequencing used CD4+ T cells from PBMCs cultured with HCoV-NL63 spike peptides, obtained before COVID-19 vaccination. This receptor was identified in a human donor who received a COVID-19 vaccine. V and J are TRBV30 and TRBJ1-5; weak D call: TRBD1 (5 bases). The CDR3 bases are TGTGCCTGGAGTAGCGGACAACTCAATCAGCCCCAGCATTTT. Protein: CAWSSGQLNQPQHF.